The following is a T cell receptor beta chain sequence with its context. This entry comes from a study of T cells in tumors after PD-1 blockade. Only in-frame clones appear in the TCRdb table, and some are missing; sequencing was by immunoSEQ multiplex PCR. Here the sample spans roughly 59,000 clones, roughly 77% being singletons. Input was roughly 550 ng to 6,500 ng of genomic DNA from tumor or blood. J lost 4 bases, V lost 0 bases, and 4 bases had no gene match. Germline values: CDR1 PRHDT, CDR2 FYEKMQ (reference sequence). The CDR3 has 16 amino acids. This TCR was sampled from a human donor with basal cell carcinoma. V is TRBV13 and J is TRBJ2-1; 9 bases match TRBD2. The sequencing used PBMCs, collected before anti-PD-1 treatment. CDR3 sequence (DNA): TGTGCCAGCAGCTTAGGGGCCCTAGCGGGGTACAATGAGCAGTTCTTC. Protein product: CASSLGALAGYNEQFF.